Each of the 10 T cell receptor beta chains below was sequenced from the same sample in a study of T cell repertoires in cytomegalovirus infection. TCRdb itself ran the reads through MiXCR, one entry per CDR3 protein. Of 110,000 or so distinct CDR3 sequences in the sample, 30% to 35% were seen once. These receptors have no known antigen. This specimen consisted of CD8+ T cells from cultured PBMCs, obtained from culture after CMV antigen stimulation. Receptors originate from a human donor in good health (CMV status not recorded). Some clones in this sample may be carry-over from other donors' samples.

The genes are TRBV9 and TRBJ2-7; no clear D. V was pared by 0 bases and J by 5 bases, with 9 bases between. The CDR3 has 13 amino acids. Germline V gene data show CDR1 as SGDLS and CDR2 as YYNGEE. The CDR3 spells CASSVEGIHEQYF. CDR3 DNA sequence: TGTGCCAGCAGCGTAGAGGGAATCCACGAGCAGTACTTC.

This clonotype was recorded a few times. J is TRBJ2-7 and V is TRBV7-6; 8 bases map to TRBD1. CDR3 size: 15 residues. The V gene's germline CDR1 is SGHVS and CDR2 FNYEAQ. Trimming cost V 5 bases and J 1 base; bases outside gene matches: 7. CDR3 amino acids: CASSPGQGPSYEQYF. The CDR3 DNA reads as TGTGCCAGCAGCCCCGGACAGGGACCTTCCTACGAGCAGTACTTC.

This clonotype was counted a few times. The chain employs TRBV5-1 and TRBJ2-7, with 9 positions matching TRBD1. V trimming: 0 bases; J trimming: 0 bases; junction bases outside the gene matches: 4. This CDR3 has 16 amino acids. Germline V gene lookup returns CDR1 SGHRS and CDR2 YFSETQ. CDR3 nucleotide sequence: TGCGCCAGCAGCTTGGAGTTGACAGGGGGCTCCTACGAGCAGTACTTC. Encoded protein: CASSLELTGGSYEQYF.

The chain has TRBV4-3 and TRBJ2-5; D gene unclear. V was shortened by 4 bases and J by 5 bases, with 8 bases between the two germline ends. Per germline, CDR1 LGHNA and CDR2 YSLEER. The CDR3 is 12 residues long. The CDR3 DNA follows: TGCGCCAGCAGCCTAAATGGGGAGACCCAGTACTTC. Encoded protein: CASSLNGETQYF.

The CDR3 DNA reads TGTGCCAGCAGTTTATCGGGCCGGGGTGAGCAGTTCTTC. It codes for CASSLSGRGEQFF. V gene TRBV27 combines with J gene TRBJ2-1; D is perhaps TRBD2 (5 bases). In germline, CDR1 is MNHEY, CDR2 SMNVEV (reference sequence). Deletions cut 0 bases from V and 9 bases from J, with 9 bases between. The CDR3 has 13 amino acids.

J is TRBJ2-1 and V is TRBV11-1; possible D gene TRBD2, 6 bases. CDR1 and CDR2 (germline): SGHAT, FQDESV (reference sequence). Trimming removed 1 base at V and 5 bases at J, with 15 bases between. The CDR3 covers 16 residues. This chain's CDR3 is CASSLGGRDRNNEQFF. CDR3 DNA sequence: TGTGCCAGCAGCTTAGGAGGGCGGGACCGGAACAATGAGCAGTTCTTC.

This chain links TRBV2 with TRBJ2-2; possible D gene TRBD1, 5 bases. Per germline, CDR1 SNHLY and CDR2 FYNNEI. The CDR3 runs 13 residues. The ends were cut back, 10 bases at V and 6 bases at J, with 15 bases in the middle. CDR3 region: CAIFGGAAGELFF. DNA for the CDR3: TGTGCCATCTTTGGTGGGGCCGCCGGGGAGCTGTTTTTT.

This clonotype has just a few counts. CDR3: CASSSTRIGGETQYF. The CDR3 DNA reads as TGTGCCAGCAGCTCAACTAGAATCGGGGGAGAGACCCAGTACTTC. The chain couples TRBV7-8 to TRBJ2-5, with a possible D match to TRBD2 (6 bases). Deletions cut 4 bases from V and 4 bases from J, with 16 bases between. Looked up from germline, CDR1 is SGHVS and CDR2 is FQNEAQ. The CDR3 is 15 residues long.

The chain has TRBV7-9 and TRBJ2-7, with TRBD1 matching over 8 bases. Germline CDR1 and CDR2: SEHNR and FQNEAQ (reference sequence). There are 13 residues in the CDR3. Trimming cost V 5 bases and J 2 bases; bases outside gene matches: 2. The CDR3 DNA reads as TGTGCCAGCAGCACAGGGGGACCCTACGAGCAGTACTTC. It specifies CASSTGGPYEQYF.

This clonotype was picked up one time. The chain has TRBV7-6 and TRBJ2-7, with 10 positions matching TRBD1. After removal of 3 bases from V and 3 bases from J, the junction contained 2 bases not matched to a gene. The CDR3 is 14 residues long. The germline V gene encodes CDR1 SGHVS and CDR2 FNYEAQ. CDR3 nucleotides: TGTGCCAGCAGCTTCGGGACAGGGGACTACGAGCAGTACTTC. This translates into CASSFGTGDYEQYF.